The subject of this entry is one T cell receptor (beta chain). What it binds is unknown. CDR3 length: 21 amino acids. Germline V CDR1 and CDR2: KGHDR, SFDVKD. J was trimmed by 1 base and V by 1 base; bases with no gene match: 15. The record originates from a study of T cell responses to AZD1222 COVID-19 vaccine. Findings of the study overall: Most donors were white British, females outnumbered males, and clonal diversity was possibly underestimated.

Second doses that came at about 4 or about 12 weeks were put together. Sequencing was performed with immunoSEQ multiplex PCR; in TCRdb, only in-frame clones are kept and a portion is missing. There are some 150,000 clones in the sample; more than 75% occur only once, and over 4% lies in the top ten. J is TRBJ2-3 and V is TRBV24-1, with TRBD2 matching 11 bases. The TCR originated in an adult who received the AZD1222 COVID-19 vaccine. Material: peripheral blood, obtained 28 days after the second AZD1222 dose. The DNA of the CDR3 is TGTGCCACCAGTGATTTACTTTTGGGCTTAGCGGGGGGGTCCGGCACAGATACGCAGTATTTT. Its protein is CATSDLLLGLAGGSGTDTQYF.